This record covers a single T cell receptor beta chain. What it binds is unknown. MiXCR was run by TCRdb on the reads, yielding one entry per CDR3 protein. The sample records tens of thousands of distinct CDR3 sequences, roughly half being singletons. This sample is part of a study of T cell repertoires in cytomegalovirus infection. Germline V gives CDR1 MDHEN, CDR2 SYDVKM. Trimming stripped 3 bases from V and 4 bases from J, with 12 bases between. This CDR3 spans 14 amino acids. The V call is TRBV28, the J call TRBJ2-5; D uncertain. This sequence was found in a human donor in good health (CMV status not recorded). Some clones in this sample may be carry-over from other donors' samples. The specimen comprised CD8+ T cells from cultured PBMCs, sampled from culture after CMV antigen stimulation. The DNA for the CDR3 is TGTGCCAGCAGTTTCCTGGACGGCGGAGAGACCCAGTACTTC. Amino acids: CASSFLDGGETQYF.